The 17 T cell receptor beta chains listed next were all sequenced from one sample in a study of CD8+CD57+ T cells in acquired aplastic anemia. Genomic DNA acted as the template from which TCR beta VDJ combination and CDR3 sequence profiling were carried out. TCRdb reprocessed the reads with MiXCR, giving one entry per CDR3 protein. The sample contains 200,000 or so distinct CDR3 sequences, roughly half of which appear only once. In patients chosen for sequencing, flow cytometry had shown CD8+CD57+ cell expansion. What was sequenced was sorted CD4+, CD8+, or CD8+CD57+ T cells (not recorded which) from PBMCs. These receptors all come from a human donor with aplastic anemia.

This clonotype has at least ten counts. The chain is built from TRBV19 and TRBJ1-1; 7 bases agree with TRBD1. The J segment lost 1 base and the V segment lost 7 bases, leaving 9 bases of the junction unmatched. Germline V gives CDR1 LNHDA, CDR2 SQIVND (reference sequence). The CDR3 length is 15 residues. Here the CDR3 DNA reads TGTGCCAGTAACCCGCGAGCAGGGGGGAACACTGAAGCTTTCTTT. Translation: CASNPRAGGNTEAFF. Looking up the rest from reference TRBV19 and TRBJ1-1 gives the full variable domain: DGGITQSPKYLFRKEGQNVTLSCEQNLNHDAMYWYRQDPGQGLRLIYYSQIVNDFQKGDIAEGYSVSREKKESFPLTVTSAQKNPTAFYLCASNPRAGGNTEAFFGQGTRLTVV.

This chain links TRBV11-1 with TRBJ2-3; D possibly corresponds to TRBD2 (5 bases). Germline V lookup: CDR1 SGHAT, CDR2 FQDESV (reference sequence). V lost 6 bases to trimming and J lost 4 bases, with 17 bases between them. The CDR3 is 15 amino acids. The CDR3 loop is CASSYISGRADTQYF. CDR3 DNA: TGTGCCAGCAGTTACATCAGCGGAAGAGCAGATACGCAGTATTTT.

Note on this clonotype: One junction end does not reproduce the germline sequence, and a read error may be involved. The J gene is TRBJ2-1, the V gene TRBV10-2; no clear D gene. The CDR3 contains 17 residues. Germline values: CDR1 WSHSY, CDR2 SAAADI. In nucleotides, the CDR3 is TGCGCCGGCAGTGAGCCTGAACTGGCGGACCCTAACAATGAGCAGTTCTTC. Translated, it gives CAGSEPELADPNNEQFF.

As to this clonotype: The CDR3 does not end in the conserved phenylalanine or tryptophan, so this is likely a read error. The chain joins TRBV20-1 to TRBJ2-5; no firm D call. Between the trimmed V and J ends, which lost 3 bases and 5 bases, there was a span of 4 bases. The CDR3 has 10 amino acids. Germline V CDR1 and CDR2: DFQATT, SNEGSKA (reference sequence). Here the CDR3 DNA reads TGCAGTGCTAGGTGGGAGACCCAGTACCTC. Its protein is CSARWETQYL.

This clonotype came up many times. The rearrangement uses TRBV9 and TRBJ2-1; TRBD1 might be the D (6 bases). Germline V gene lookup returns CDR1 SGDLS and CDR2 YYNGEE. The CDR3 has 14 residues. Deletions cut 2 bases from V and 4 bases from J, with 10 bases between. In DNA, the CDR3 is TGTGCCAGCAGCGTGACCACAGGGTACAATGAGCAGTTCTTC. It specifies CASSVTTGYNEQFF. The complete variable domain, with remaining parts taken from reference TRBV9 and TRBJ2-1, reads DSGVTQTPKHLITATGQRVTLRCSPRSGDLSVYWYQQSLDQGLQFLIQYYNGEERAKGNILERFSAQQFPDLHSELNLSSLELGDSALYFCASSVTTGYNEQFFGPGTRLTVL.

The sample holds many counts of this clonotype. The chain combines TRBV3-1 with TRBJ1-2; no clear D. Germline-derived CDR1 and CDR2 are LGHDT and YNNKEL (reference sequence). V was shortened by 3 bases and J by 12 bases, with 14 bases between the two germline ends. The CDR3 spans 12 residues. The DNA of the CDR3 is TGTGCCAGCAGCCAGACGGACCGTACCCACACCTTC. Protein: CASSQTDRTHTF.

This clonotype was found a few times. The chain uses TRBV28 and TRBJ1-1; D not resolved. This CDR3 is built from 14 residues. The V end was cut by 2 bases, the J end by 2 bases, with 9 bases between. Germline CDR1 is MDHEN and CDR2 is SYDVKM. CDR3 nucleotide sequence: TGTGCCAGCAGTTTAAGGCGGTCTAACACTGAAGCTTTCTTT. This sequence encodes CASSLRRSNTEAFF.

This clonotype was detected only a few times. V is TRBV20-1 and J is TRBJ1-5; 8 nucleotides line up with TRBD1. CDR3 size: 14 residues. Germline V CDR1 and CDR2: DFQATT, SNEGSKA (reference sequence). V lost 3 bases and J lost 1; bases outside the gene matches: 2. In DNA, the CDR3 is TGCAGTGCTAGTTCAGGGGGCAGCAATCAGCCCCAGCATTTT. This translates into CSASSGGSNQPQHF.

This clonotype was counted a few times. V is TRBV2 and J is TRBJ2-2, with D unclear. This CDR3 is built from 14 residues. V gave up 5 bases and J gave up 10 bases, with 17 bases separating them. Germline CDR1 reads SNHLY; CDR2 reads FYNNEI. DNA of the CDR3: TGTGCCAGCAGTTTAAGCCTGACAAAGGAGGAGCTGTTTTTT. Translating it yields CASSLSLTKEELFF.

This clonotype was seen ten or more times. The V call is TRBV10-3, the J call TRBJ2-5, with 10 bases that match TRBD1. The CDR3 is 14 amino acids. Germline V gene sequence: CDR1 ENHRY, CDR2 SYGVKD. V was pared by 11 bases and J by 7 bases, with 13 bases of the junction left unmatched. The CDR3 loop is CAATGTGADGTQYF. DNA of the CDR3: TGTGCCGCGACCGGGACAGGGGCCGATGGGACCCAGTACTTC.

A single count supports this clonotype. The rearrangement uses TRBV11-2 and TRBJ1-2, with a weak D call TRBD1 (5 bases). Germline V gene lookup returns CDR1 SGHAT and CDR2 FQNNGV. This CDR3 spans 14 amino acids. V lost 0 bases and J 4 bases, leaving 9 bases between the germline ends. The CDR3 is CASSLEGQGYGYTF. The CDR3 DNA follows: TGTGCCAGCAGCTTAGAAGGCCAGGGCTATGGCTACACCTTC.

This clonotype was seen only a few times. The V and J genes are TRBV25-1 and TRBJ1-2; the D is unclear. The CDR3 extends over 14 amino acids. Trimming removed 6 bases from V and 4 bases from J, with 15 bases in between. The V gene's germline CDR1 is MGHDK and CDR2 SYGVNS. The CDR3 sequence: CASSPPQIAYGYTF. In DNA, the CDR3 is TGTGCCAGCAGCCCACCCCAGATCGCCTATGGCTACACCTTC.

In the case of this clonotype: This clone may be a read error of a much larger clone one base away. The rearrangement links TRBV7-2 to TRBJ1-1, with unresolved D. The CDR3 consists of 11 residues. Germline V gene sequence: CDR1 SGHTA, CDR2 FQGNSA. Trimming left V 3 bases short and J 9 bases short, with 8 bases between. Written as DNA, the CDR3 is TGTGCCAGCAGCTTTGGATATCAAGCTTTCTTT. This sequence encodes CASSFGYQAFF.

This clonotype appeared many times. The chain has TRBV5-8 and TRBJ2-5, with TRBD1 matching 7 bases. In germline, CDR1 is SGHTS, CDR2 YDEGEE. The V and J ends lost 1 base and 5 bases, in that order; junction bases with no gene match: 8. This CDR3 comprises 15 residues. For the CDR3, the DNA is TGTGCCAGCAGCTTGTTAGGACAGGATATGGAGACCCAGTACTTC. As protein: CASSLLGQDMETQYF.

The rearrangement links TRBV5-8 to TRBJ2-5; 10 bases line up with TRBD1. The V gene's germline CDR1 is SGHTS and CDR2 YDEGEE. With 6 bases clipped from V and 3 bases from J, the junction kept 5 bases outside the gene matches. The CDR3 runs to 14 residues. Here the CDR3 reads CASTRDRGEETQYF. CDR3 sequence (DNA): TGTGCCAGCACCAGGGACAGGGGAGAAGAGACCCAGTACTTC.

The CDR3 DNA is TGTGCCAGTGGAGGGACAGGGGGCTTGGAAGAGCAGTACTTC. Translation: CASGGTGGLEEQYF. The V call is TRBV19, the J call TRBJ2-7, with 12 bases aligning to TRBD1. Germline trimming cut 8 bases from V and 7 bases from J; bases unmatched to any gene: 9. Germline loops: CDR1 LNHDA, CDR2 SQIVND (reference sequence). The CDR3 has 14 residues.

This clonotype was seen ten or more times. The chain joins TRBV20-1 to TRBJ1-5, with 10 bases identical to TRBD1. Trimming took 0 bases from V and 5 from J; bases not matched to a gene: 4. The length of the CDR3 is 15 residues. The germline V gene encodes CDR1 DFQATT and CDR2 SNEGSKA (reference sequence). The CDR3 spells CSAREGGTGDQPQHF. The CDR3 DNA sequence: TGCAGTGCTAGAGAAGGAGGGACAGGGGATCAGCCCCAGCATTTT.